This T cell receptor (beta chain) was sequenced in a study of technical replicates of blood from a handful of donors. Produced via immunoSEQ multiplex PCR; TCRdb's table is partial and in-frame only. The table lists about 90,000 clones, around 90% of them singletons. The receptor comes from a human donor in good health. Sequencing used T cells isolated from PBMCs.

CDR3 sequence: CASSQVISWGVTEAFF. As DNA, the CDR3 is TGCGCCAGCAGCCAAGTTATTTCCTGGGGGGTCACTGAAGCTTTCTTT. The chain is built from TRBV4-1 and TRBJ1-1; D might be TRBD1 (5 bases). Germline V gives CDR1 MGHRA, CDR2 YSYEKL. The CDR3 is 16 residues long. Trimming pared 1 base from V and 4 bases from J, leaving 16 bases between.